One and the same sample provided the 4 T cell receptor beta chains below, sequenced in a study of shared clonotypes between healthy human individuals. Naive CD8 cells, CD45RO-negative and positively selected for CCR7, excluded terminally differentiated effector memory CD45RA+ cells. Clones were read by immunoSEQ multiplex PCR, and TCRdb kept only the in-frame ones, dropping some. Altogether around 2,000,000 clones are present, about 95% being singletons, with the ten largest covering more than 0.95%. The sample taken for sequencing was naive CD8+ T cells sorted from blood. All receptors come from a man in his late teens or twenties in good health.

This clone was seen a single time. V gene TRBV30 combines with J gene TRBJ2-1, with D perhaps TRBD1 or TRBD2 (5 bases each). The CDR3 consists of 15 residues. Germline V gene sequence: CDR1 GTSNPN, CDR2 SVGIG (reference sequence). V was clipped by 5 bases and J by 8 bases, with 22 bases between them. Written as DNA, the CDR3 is TGTGCCTGGGGGACCGGATTGGGAACTTTCGATGAGCAGTTCTTC. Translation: CAWGTGLGTFDEQFF.

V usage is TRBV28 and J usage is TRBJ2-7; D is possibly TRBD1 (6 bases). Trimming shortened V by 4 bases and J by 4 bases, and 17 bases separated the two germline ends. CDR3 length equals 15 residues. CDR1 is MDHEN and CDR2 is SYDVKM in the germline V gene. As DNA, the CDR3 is TGTGCCAGCAGTTCAACCGGGACAACCACTTACGAGCAGTACTTC. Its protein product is CASSSTGTTTYEQYF.

The chain's CDR3 is CASSLYPNQPQHF. DNA of the CDR3: TGCGCCAGCAGCTTGTACCCCAATCAGCCCCAGCATTTT. This rearrangement joins TRBV5-1 to TRBJ1-5; D remains ambiguous. Germline loops: CDR1 SGHRS, CDR2 YFSETQ. The V end was cut by 1 base, the J end by 3 bases, with 5 bases between. CDR3 size: 13 residues.

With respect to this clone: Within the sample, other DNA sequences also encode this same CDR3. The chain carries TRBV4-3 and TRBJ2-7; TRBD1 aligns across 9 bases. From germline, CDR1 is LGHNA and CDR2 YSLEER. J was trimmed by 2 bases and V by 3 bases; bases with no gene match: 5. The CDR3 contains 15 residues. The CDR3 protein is CASSQDRGRTYEQYF. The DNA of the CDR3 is TGCGCCAGCAGCCAGGACAGGGGACGTACCTACGAGCAGTACTTC.